These 13 T cell receptor beta chains came from one sample sequenced in a study of Ad26.COV2.S vaccination and SARS-CoV-2 variants. Treatment specified: approximately 18 received Ad26.COV2.S at low or high dose, single or two shots; about 5 received placebo; per-sample allocation not given. The samples were gathered on day 63 after the first injection of vaccine or placebo. Clones were read by immunoSEQ multiplex PCR, and TCRdb kept only the in-frame ones, dropping some. The sample yields around 300,000 clones, roughly 90% seen once. Here the sequenced sample was peripheral blood, taken in a trial of Ad26.COV2.S vaccine versus placebo. The receptors derive from a person between 18 and 65 years old who received the Ad26.COV2.S COVID-19 vaccine or a placebo.

The chain is built from TRBV7-3 and TRBJ1-1, with unresolved D. Germline-derived CDR1 and CDR2 are SGHTA and FQGTGA. The CDR3 contains 12 residues. V lost 2 bases and J lost 6, with 7 bases in between. This chain's CDR3 is CASSLDGSEAFF. The CDR3 nucleotides are TGTGCCAGCAGCTTAGATGGGTCTGAAGCTTTCTTT.

V gene TRBV7-8 combines with J gene TRBJ2-7; 9 positions agree with TRBD2. The CDR3 runs 15 residues. The V gene end was trimmed by 1 base and the J gene end by 6 bases; junction bases not matched to a gene: 7. CDR1 SGHVS and CDR2 FQNEAQ come from the germline V gene. The CDR3 DNA is TGTGCCAGCAGCTTAGAGGGACTAGCTGGGATCGAGCAGTACGTC. Encoded protein: CASSLEGLAGIEQYV.

The table lists this clone with a few counts. The chain employs TRBV11-2 and TRBJ2-5, with D perhaps matching TRBD1 (5 bases). Germline V CDR1 and CDR2: SGHAT, FQNNGV. V lost 0 bases to trimming and J lost 4 bases, with 18 bases between them. This CDR3 spans 17 amino acids. CDR3 sequence: CASSLDVFTGDGETQYF. The CDR3 DNA sequence: TGTGCCAGCAGCTTAGACGTCTTCACAGGCGACGGAGAGACCCAGTACTTC.

The table lists this clone with a few counts. The V gene is TRBV7-9, the J gene TRBJ2-2, with D possibly being TRBD1 or TRBD2 (5 bases each). The CDR3 length is 16 residues. Germline V gene data show CDR1 as SEHNR and CDR2 as FQNEAQ (reference sequence). The V end was cut by 2 bases, the J end by 0 bases, with 10 bases between. The CDR3 DNA sequence: TGTGCCAGCAGCTTAAGAGGGGCACCGAACACCGGGGAGCTGTTTTTT. Translated, it gives CASSLRGAPNTGELFF.

This rearrangement joins TRBV19 to TRBJ2-1; D perhaps matches TRBD2 (5 bases). The ends were cut back, 3 bases at V and 7 bases at J, with 10 bases in the middle. From germline, CDR1 is LNHDA and CDR2 SQIVND (reference sequence). This CDR3 is 13 amino acids long. CDR3 protein: CASSIGLLNEQFF. CDR3 coding DNA: TGTGCCAGTAGTATCGGACTCCTGAATGAGCAGTTCTTC.

The V gene is TRBV2, the J gene TRBJ1-2, with D unresolved. The CDR3 runs 8 residues. Trimming stripped 9 bases from V and 8 bases from J, with 4 bases between. The germline CDR1 and CDR2 sequences are SNHLY and FYNNEI. CDR3 in DNA: TGTGCCAGGGGGGGCTACACCTTC. Translating gives CARGGYTF.

This clone has a handful of counts. The chain couples TRBV12-3 or TRBV12-4 to TRBJ1-5, with D tentatively TRBD1 (6 bases). Trimming stripped 4 bases from V and 6 bases from J, with 7 bases between. The CDR3 covers 12 residues. The CDR3 reads CASSYRAQPQHF. In DNA, the CDR3 is TGTGCCAGCAGTTACAGGGCTCAGCCCCAGCATTTT.

This clone was counted once. CDR3 amino acids: CASSRNTYEQYF. In nucleotides, the CDR3 is TGTGCCAGCAGTCGCAATACCTACGAGCAGTACTTC. This chain links TRBV14 with TRBJ2-7; D ambiguous. The CDR3 contains 12 residues. Trimming shortened V by 6 bases and J by 2 bases, and 8 bases separated the two germline ends. Germline loops: CDR1 SGHDN, CDR2 FVKESK.

This chain joins TRBV7-8 and TRBJ2-7; TRBD1 matches 9 bases. V trimming: 4 bases; J trimming: 1 base; junction bases outside the gene matches: 5. Germline-derived CDR1 and CDR2 are SGHVS and FQNEAQ. The CDR3 extends over 15 amino acids. The CDR3 here is CASSSGTGKSYEQYF. The CDR3 DNA reads as TGTGCCAGCAGCTCCGGGACAGGGAAATCCTACGAGCAGTACTTC.

This clone was recorded once. The chain links TRBV27 to TRBJ1-1; D is possibly TRBD1 (6 bases). The V gene's germline CDR1 is MNHEY and CDR2 SMNVEV (reference sequence). V dropped 3 bases and J dropped 4 bases, with 12 bases sitting between them. This CDR3 has 14 residues. This chain's CDR3 is CASSFGGQGTEAFF. The CDR3 DNA follows: TGTGCCAGCAGTTTCGGGGGGCAGGGCACTGAAGCTTTCTTT.

The chain employs TRBV30 and TRBJ2-1; 9 positions match TRBD2. The CDR3 runs 15 residues. Germline V gene data show CDR1 as GTSNPN and CDR2 as SVGIG (reference sequence). Trimming cost V 0 bases and J 5 bases; bases outside gene matches: 5. In nucleotides, the CDR3 is TGTGCCTGGAGTGTAGGGCTAGCGGGGAACAATGAGCAGTTCTTC. As protein: CAWSVGLAGNNEQFF.

The chain recombines TRBV19 with TRBJ1-4; tentatively, D is TRBD1 (6 bases). Between the trimmed V and J ends, which lost 6 bases and 2 bases, there was a span of 13 bases. The CDR3 consists of 15 residues. Germline V gene lookup returns CDR1 LNHDA and CDR2 SQIVND (reference sequence). DNA of the CDR3: TGTGCCAGTAGGGGGGCTTTTAACACTAATGAAAAACTGTTTTTT. The encoded protein is CASRGAFNTNEKLFF.

The gene calls are TRBV2 and TRBJ2-3; 8 bases map to TRBD2. Looked up from germline, CDR1 is SNHLY and CDR2 is FYNNEI. Losses at the gene ends were 7 bases for V and 1 base for J; bases not matched to a gene: 4. The CDR3 totals 14 residues. In DNA form, the CDR3 reads TGTGCCAGCACAGCGGGAGTCGGCACAGATACGCAGTATTTT. Translating gives CASTAGVGTDTQYF. Variable domain in full (rest from reference TRBV2 and TRBJ2-3): EPEVTQTPSHQVTQMGQEVILRCVPISNHLYFYWYRQILGQKVEFLVSFYNNEISEKSEIFDDQFSVERPDGSNFTLKIRSTKLEDSAMYFCASTAGVGTDTQYFGPGTRLTVL.